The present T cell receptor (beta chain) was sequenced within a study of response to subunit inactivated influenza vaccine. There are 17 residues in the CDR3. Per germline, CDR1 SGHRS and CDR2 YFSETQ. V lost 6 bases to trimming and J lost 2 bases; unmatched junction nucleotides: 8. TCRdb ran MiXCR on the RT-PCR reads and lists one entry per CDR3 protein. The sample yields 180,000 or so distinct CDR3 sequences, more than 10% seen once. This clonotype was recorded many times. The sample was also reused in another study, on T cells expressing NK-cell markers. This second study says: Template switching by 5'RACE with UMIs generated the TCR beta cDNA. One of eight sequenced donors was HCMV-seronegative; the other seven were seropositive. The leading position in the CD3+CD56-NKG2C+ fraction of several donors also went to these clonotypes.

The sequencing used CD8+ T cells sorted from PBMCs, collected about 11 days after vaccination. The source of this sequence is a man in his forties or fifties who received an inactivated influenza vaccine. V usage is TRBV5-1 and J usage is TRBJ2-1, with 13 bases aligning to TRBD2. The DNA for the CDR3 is TGCGCCAGCAACAAACTAGCGGGAGGGCCCACCTACAATGAGCAGTTCTTC. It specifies CASNKLAGGPTYNEQFF.